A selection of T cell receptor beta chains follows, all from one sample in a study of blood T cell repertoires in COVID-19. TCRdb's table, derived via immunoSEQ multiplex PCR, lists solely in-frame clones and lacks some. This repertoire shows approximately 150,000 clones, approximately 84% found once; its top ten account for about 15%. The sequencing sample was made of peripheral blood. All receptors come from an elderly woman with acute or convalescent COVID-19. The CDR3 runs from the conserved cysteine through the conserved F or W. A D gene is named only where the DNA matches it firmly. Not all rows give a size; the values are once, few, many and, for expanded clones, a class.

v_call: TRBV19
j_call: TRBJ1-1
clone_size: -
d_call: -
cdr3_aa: CASSIRGTEAFF
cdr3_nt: TGTGCCAGTAGTATTAGGGGGACAGAAGCTTTCTTT

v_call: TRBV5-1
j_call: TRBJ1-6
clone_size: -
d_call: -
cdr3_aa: CASSLASFSPLHF
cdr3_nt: TGCGCCAGCAGCTTGGCCTCCTTCTCACCCCTCCACTTT

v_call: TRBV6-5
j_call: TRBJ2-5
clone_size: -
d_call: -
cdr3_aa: CASASVGGPRETQYF
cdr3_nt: TGTGCCAGCGCTTCAGTGGGGGGGCCCCGAGAGACCCAGTACTTC

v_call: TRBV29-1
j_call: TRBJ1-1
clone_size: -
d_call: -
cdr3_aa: CSVYYRVAFF
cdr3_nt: TGCAGCGTTTATTACAGAGTAGCTTTCTTT

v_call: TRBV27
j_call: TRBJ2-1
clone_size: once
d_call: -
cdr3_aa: CATGRDNEQFF
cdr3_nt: TGTGCCACCGGGAGAGACAATGAGCAGTTCTTC

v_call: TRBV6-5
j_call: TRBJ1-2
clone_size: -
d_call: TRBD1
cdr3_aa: CASSYTNRGRAYGYTF
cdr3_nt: TGTGCCAGCAGTTACACTAACAGGGGACGCGCATATGGCTACACCTTC

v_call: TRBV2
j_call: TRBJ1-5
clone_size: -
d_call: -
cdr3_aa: CASRARQSNQPQHF
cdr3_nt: TGTGCCAGCAGGGCCCGTCAGAGCAATCAGCCCCAGCATTTT

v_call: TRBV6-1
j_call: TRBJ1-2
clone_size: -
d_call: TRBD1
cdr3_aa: CASSDGRGRNYGYTF
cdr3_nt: TGTGCCAGCAGTGACGGCAGGGGGCGTAACTATGGCTACACCTTC

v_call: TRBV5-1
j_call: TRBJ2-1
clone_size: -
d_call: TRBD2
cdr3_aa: CASNPLAGATNEQFF
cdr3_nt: TGCGCCAGCAACCCACTAGCGGGGGCAACCAATGAGCAGTTCTTC

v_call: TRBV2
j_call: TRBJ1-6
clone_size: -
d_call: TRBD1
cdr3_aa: CASSERTGANSYNSPLHF
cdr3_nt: TGTGCCAGCAGTGAGAGGACAGGGGCGAACTCATATAATTCACCCCTCCACTTT

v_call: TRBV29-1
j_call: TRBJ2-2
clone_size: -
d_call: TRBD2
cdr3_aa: CSVDWASGRADGELFF
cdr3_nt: TGCAGCGTTGATTGGGCTAGCGGGAGGGCCGACGGGGAGCTGTTTTTT

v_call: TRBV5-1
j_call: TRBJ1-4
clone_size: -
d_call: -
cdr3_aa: CASSLFGRSNEKLFF
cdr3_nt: TGCGCCAGCAGCTTGTTTGGGAGATCTAATGAAAAACTGTTTTTT

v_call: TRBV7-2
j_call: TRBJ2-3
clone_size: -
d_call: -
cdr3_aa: CASSPRLATSTDTQYF
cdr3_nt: TGTGCCAGCAGCCCCCGGCTAGCGACTAGCACAGATACGCAGTATTTT

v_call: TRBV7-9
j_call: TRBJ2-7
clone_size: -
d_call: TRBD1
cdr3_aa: CASSSQRQGYYEQYF
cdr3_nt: TGTGCCAGCAGCTCTCAAAGACAGGGATACTACGAGCAGTACTTC

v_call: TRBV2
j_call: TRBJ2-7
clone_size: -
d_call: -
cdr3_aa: CASSEARTTHYEQYF
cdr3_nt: TGTGCCAGCAGTGAAGCTCGGACTACCCATTACGAGCAGTACTTC

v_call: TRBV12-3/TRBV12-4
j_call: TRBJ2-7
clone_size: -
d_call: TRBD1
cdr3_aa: CASTRDSSYEQYF
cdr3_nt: TGTGCCAGCACCCGGGACAGCTCCTACGAGCAGTACTTC

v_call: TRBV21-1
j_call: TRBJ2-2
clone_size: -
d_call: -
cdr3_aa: CASSKRWTGGATGELFF
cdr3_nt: TGTGCCAGCAGCAAACGCTGGACAGGGGGCGCGACCGGGGAGCTGTTTTTT

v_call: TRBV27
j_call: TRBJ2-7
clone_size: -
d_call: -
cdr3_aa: CASRSSGTTMAYEQYF
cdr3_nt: TGTGCCAGCAGATCCTCGGGGACAACCATGGCCTACGAGCAGTACTTC

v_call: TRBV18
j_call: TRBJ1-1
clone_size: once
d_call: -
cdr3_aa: CASSPGGDGNTEAFF
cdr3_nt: TGTGCCAGCTCACCAGGCGGGGACGGGAACACTGAAGCTTTCTTT

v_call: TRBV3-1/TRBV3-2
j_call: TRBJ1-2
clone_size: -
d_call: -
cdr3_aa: CASSQGVSGVYGYTF
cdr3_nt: TGTGCCAGCAGCCAGGGGGTAAGCGGGGTATATGGCTACACCTTC

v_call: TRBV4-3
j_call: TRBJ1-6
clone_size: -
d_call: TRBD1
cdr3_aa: CASSQGGTAYNSPLHF
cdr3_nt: TGCGCCAGCAGCCAAGGCGGGACAGCTTATAATTCACCCCTCCACTTT

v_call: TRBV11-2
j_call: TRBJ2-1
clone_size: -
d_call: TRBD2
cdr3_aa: CASSPGLAGNNEQFF
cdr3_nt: TGTGCCAGCAGCCCAGGACTAGCGGGCAACAATGAGCAGTTCTTC

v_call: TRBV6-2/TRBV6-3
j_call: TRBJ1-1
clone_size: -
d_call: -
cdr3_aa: CASSSNLLNTEAFF
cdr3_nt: TGTGCCAGCAGTTCCAACCTATTGAACACTGAAGCTTTCTTT

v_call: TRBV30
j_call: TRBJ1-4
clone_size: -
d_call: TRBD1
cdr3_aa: CAWRAGQGEVNEKLFF
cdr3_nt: TGTGCCTGGAGAGCTGGACAGGGGGAGGTAAATGAAAAACTGTTTTTT

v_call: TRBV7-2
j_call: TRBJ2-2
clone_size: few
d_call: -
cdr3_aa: CASSSSVGELFF
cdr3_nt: TGTGCCAGCAGCTCTAGCGTCGGGGAGCTGTTTTTT

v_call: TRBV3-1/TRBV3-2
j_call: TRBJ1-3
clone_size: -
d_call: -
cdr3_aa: CASSLGGSGNTIYF
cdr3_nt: TGTGCCAGCAGCTTAGGGGGCTCTGGAAACACCATATATTTT

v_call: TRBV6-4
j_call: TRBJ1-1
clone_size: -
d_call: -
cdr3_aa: CASSDVGGNTEAFF
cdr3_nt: TGTGCCAGCAGTGACGTGGGGGGGAACACTGAAGCTTTCTTT

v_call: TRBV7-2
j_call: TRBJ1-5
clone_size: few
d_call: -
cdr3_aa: CASSFLGAASNQPQHF
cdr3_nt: TGTGCCAGCAGCTTTTTAGGGGCAGCGAGCAATCAGCCCCAGCATTTT

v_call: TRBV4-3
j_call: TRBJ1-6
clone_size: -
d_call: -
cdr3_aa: CASSQTAFYSSYNSPLHF
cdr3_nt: TGCGCCAGCAGCCAAACCGCCTTCTATAGCTCCTATAATTCACCCCTCCACTTT

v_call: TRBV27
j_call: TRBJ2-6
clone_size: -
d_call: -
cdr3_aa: CASSLFSAGPPSGANVLTF
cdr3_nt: TGTGCCAGCAGTTTATTTTCTGCAGGCCCTCCTTCTGGGGCCAACGTCCTGACTTTC

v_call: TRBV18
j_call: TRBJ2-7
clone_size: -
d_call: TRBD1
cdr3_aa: CASSVSGQTYEQYF
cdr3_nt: TGTGCCAGCTCAGTCTCGGGACAGACCTACGAGCAGTACTTC

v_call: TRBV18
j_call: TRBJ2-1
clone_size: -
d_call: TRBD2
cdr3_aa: CASSPRMGLASDNEQFF
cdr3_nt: TGTGCCAGCTCACCACGAATGGGACTAGCTAGCGACAATGAGCAGTTCTTC

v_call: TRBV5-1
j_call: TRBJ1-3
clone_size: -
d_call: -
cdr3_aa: CASSPRDRSSGNTIYF
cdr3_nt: TGCGCCAGCAGCCCCCGGGATCGAAGCTCTGGAAACACCATATATTTT

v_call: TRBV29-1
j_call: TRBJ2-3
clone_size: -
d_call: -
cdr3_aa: CSAQGTSDTQYF
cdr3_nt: TGCAGCGCACAGGGCACCTCAGATACGCAGTATTTT

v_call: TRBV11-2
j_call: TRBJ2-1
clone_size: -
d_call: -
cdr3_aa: CASSSTTGYNEQFF
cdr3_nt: TGTGCCAGCAGCTCTACTACAGGGTACAATGAGCAGTTCTTC

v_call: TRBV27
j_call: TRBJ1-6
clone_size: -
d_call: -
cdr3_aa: CASRPTGYNSPLHF
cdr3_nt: TGTGCCAGCAGACCCACAGGGTATAATTCACCCCTCCACTTT

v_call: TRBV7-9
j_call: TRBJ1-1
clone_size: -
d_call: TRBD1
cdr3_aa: CASNGQGGTEAFF
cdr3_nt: TGTGCCAGCAACGGACAGGGGGGCACTGAAGCTTTCTTT

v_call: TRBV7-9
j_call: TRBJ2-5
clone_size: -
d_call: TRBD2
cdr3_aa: CASSFAGGMETQYF
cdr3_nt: TGTGCCAGCAGCTTCGCGGGGGGAATGGAGACCCAGTACTTC

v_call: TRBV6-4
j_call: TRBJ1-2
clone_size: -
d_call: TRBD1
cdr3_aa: CASSQTGGVPYGYTF
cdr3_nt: TGTGCCAGCAGCCAAACAGGGGGCGTCCCCTATGGCTACACCTTC

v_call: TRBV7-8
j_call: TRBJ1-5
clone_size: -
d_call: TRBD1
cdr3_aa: CASSQYRGRTASNQPQHF
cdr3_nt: TGTGCCAGCAGCCAATACAGGGGGCGGACGGCTAGCAATCAGCCCCAGCATTTT

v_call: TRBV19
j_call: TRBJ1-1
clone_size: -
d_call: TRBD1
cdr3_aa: CASRDRGRDTEAFF
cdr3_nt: TGTGCCAGTAGAGACAGGGGTCGGGACACTGAAGCTTTCTTT

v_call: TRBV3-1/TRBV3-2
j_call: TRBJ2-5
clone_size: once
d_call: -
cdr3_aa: CASSQKGQGAQYF
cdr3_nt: TGTGCCAGCAGCCAAAAGGGACAAGGGGCCCAGTACTTC

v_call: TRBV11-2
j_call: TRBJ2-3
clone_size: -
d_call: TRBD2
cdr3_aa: CASSPLAGRGDTQYF
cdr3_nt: TGTGCCAGCAGCCCTCTAGCGGGGCGTGGGGATACGCAGTATTTT

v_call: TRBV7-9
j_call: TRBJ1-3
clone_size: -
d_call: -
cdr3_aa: CASSKQVLSGNTIYF
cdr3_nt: TGTGCCAGCAGCAAGCAGGTCCTCTCTGGAAACACCATATATTTT

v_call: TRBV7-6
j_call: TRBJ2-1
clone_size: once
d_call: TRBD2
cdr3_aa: CASSLGGLAGGGPFF
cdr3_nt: TGTGCCAGCAGCTTAGGGGGACTAGCGGGAGGCGGTCCGTTCTTC

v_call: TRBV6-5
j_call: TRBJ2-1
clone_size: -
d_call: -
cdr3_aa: CASRSRDSAYNEQFF
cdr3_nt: TGTGCCAGCAGAAGCCGGGACTCCGCCTACAATGAGCAGTTCTTC

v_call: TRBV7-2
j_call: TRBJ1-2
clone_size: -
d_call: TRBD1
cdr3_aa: CASSLATGPYGYTF
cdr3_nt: TGTGCCAGCAGCTTAGCGACAGGGCCCTATGGCTACACCTTC

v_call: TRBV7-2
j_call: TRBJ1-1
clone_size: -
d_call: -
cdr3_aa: CATVRAPGTEAFF
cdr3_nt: TGTGCCACCGTCCGGGCCCCGGGAACTGAAGCTTTCTTT

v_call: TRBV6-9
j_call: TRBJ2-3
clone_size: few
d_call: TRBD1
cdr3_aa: CASRNRGLALTSTDTQYF
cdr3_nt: TGTGCCAGCAGAAACAGGGGATTAGCCCTAACATCCACAGATACGCAGTATTTT

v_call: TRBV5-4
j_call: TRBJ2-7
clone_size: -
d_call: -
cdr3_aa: CASSVGSGRRYEQYF
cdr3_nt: TGTGCCAGCAGCGTTGGCAGCGGGCGTCGCTACGAGCAGTACTTC

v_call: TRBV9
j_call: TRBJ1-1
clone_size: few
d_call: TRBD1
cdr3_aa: CASSRQGALNTEAFF
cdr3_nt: TGTGCCAGCAGCCGACAGGGGGCCTTGAACACTGAAGCTTTCTTT

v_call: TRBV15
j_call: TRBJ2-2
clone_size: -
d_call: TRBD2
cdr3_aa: CATSGRLAGRTGELFF
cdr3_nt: TGTGCCACCAGCGGCCGACTAGCGGGGCGGACCGGGGAGCTGTTTTTT

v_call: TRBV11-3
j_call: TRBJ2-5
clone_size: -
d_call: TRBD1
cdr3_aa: CASRSLRTSQGAQETQYF
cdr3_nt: TGTGCCAGCAGGTCTCTACGGACCTCACAGGGGGCCCAAGAGACCCAGTACTTC

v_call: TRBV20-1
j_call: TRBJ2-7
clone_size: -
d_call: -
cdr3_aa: CSAPAYEQYF
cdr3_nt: TGCAGTGCCCCCGCCTACGAGCAGTACTTC

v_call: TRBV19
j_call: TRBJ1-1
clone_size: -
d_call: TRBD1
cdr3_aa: CASTQGTGGKEAFF
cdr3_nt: TGTGCCAGCACCCAAGGGACAGGGGGCAAGGAAGCTTTCTTT

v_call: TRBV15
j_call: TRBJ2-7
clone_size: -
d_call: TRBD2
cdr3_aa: CATSLTRGGPDEQYF
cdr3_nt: TGTGCCACCAGCCTTACCCGGGGGGGCCCAGACGAGCAGTACTTC

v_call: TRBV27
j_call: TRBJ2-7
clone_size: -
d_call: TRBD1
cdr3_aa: CASKRTGALQEQYF
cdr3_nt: TGTGCCAGCAAACGGACAGGCGCCCTCCAGGAGCAGTACTTC

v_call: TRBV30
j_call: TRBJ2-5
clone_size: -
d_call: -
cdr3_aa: CAWSQGPETQYF
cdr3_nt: TGTGCCTGGAGTCAGGGGCCAGAGACCCAGTACTTC

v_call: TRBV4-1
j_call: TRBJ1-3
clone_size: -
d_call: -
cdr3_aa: CASSQEGAVANTIYF
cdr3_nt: TGCGCCAGCAGCCAAGAGGGGGCAGTAGCAAACACCATATATTTT